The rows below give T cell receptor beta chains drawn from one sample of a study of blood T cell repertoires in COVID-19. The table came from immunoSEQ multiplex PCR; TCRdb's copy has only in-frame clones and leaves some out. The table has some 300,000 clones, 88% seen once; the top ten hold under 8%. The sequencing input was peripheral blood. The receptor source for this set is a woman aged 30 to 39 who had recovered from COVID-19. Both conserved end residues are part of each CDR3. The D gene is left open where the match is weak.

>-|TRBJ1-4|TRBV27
CASSSTVNEKLFF
TGTGCCAGCAGTTCGACAGTGAATGAAAAACTGTTTTTT
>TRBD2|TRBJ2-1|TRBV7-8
CASSLRRRGGRDEQFF
TGTGCCAGCAGCTTACGTCGACGGGGGGGTAGGGATGAGCAGTTCTTC
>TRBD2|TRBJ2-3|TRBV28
CASSSWTSGTDTQYF
TGTGCCAGCAGTTCGTGGACTAGCGGCACAGATACGCAGTATTTT
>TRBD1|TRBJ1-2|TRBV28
CASTYPSGGAGYTF
TGTGCCAGCACCTACCCTTCAGGGGGCGCGGGCTACACCTTC
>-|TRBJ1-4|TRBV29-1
CSVRGGVNEKLFF
TGCAGCGTGAGGGGAGGAGTTAATGAAAAACTGTTTTTT
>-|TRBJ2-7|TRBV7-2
CASSFTTGEAYEQYF
TGTGCCAGCAGCTTTACAACAGGAGAGGCCTACGAGCAGTACTTC
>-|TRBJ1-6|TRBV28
CASSLGILSQTDSPLHF
TGTGCCAGCAGTTTAGGAATCCTAAGTCAGACAGATTCACCCCTCCACTTT
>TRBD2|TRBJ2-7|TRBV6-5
CASRGGPLNYEQYF
TGTGCCAGCCGCGGGGGGCCCTTAAACTACGAGCAGTACTTC
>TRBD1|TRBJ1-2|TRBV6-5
CASRSNRGDYGYTF
TGTGCCAGCAGATCAAACAGGGGAGACTATGGCTACACCTTC
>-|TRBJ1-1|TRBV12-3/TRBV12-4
CASSPGKEAFF
TGTGCCAGCAGTCCGGGGAAAGAAGCTTTCTTT
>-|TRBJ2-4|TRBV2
CASMRENIQYF
TGTGCCAGCATGAGGGAAAACATTCAGTACTTC
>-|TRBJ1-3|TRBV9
CASSISSGNTIYF
TGTGCCAGCAGCATTAGCTCTGGAAACACCATATATTTT
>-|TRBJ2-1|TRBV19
CASSWQRYNEQFF
TGTGCCAGTTCCTGGCAGCGCTACAATGAGCAGTTCTTC
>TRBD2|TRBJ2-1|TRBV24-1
CATRGGGSSYNEQFF
TGTGCCACCAGGGGGGGAGGGAGCTCCTACAATGAGCAGTTCTTC
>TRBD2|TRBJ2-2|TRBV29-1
CSVRTSSGTGELFF
TGCAGCGTTAGGACTAGCTCAGGCACCGGGGAGCTGTTTTTT
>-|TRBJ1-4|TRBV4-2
CASSQDGTAGNEKLFF
TGTGCCAGCAGCCAAGATGGGACGGCGGGGAATGAAAAACTGTTTTTT